The present T cell receptor (beta chain) was sequenced within a study of CD8 T cells in ankylosing spondylitis. Researchers built TCR beta libraries using quantitative 5'-RACE with molecular barcodes. MiXCR, run by TCRdb on the 5' RACE reads, gives a single entry per CDR3 protein. This table holds a few hundred thousand distinct CDR3 sequences, 15% to 20% found once. This CDR3 contains 14 residues. Per germline, CDR1 MGHRA and CDR2 YSYEKL. The V gene lost 2 bases and the J gene lost 4 bases, with 8 bases spanning the gap. A remark on this clonotype: Its antigen is unidentified.

Regarding the study as a whole: Earlier studies detected some motif variants in reactive arthritis synovial fluid and blood. Peripheral blood held disease-linked clones only at relatively low frequency, and these were CD8+. A motif in TCR beta, a set of seven to nine highly homologous variants, appeared characteristic of ankylosing spondylitis blood.

The rearrangement uses TRBV4-1 and TRBJ1-4; no clear D. The sequence came from a male donor with ankylosing spondylitis or in good health (not recorded which). The specimen sequenced was blood, either unsorted or a sorted T cell fraction (not recorded which). Written as DNA, the CDR3 is TGCGCCAGCAGCCAAACACGTAATAATGAAAAACTGTTTTTT. It specifies CASSQTRNNEKLFF.